Listed here are 27 T cell receptor beta chains from one sample, sequenced in a study of CD8+ T cells in alopecia areata. RNA extraction and reverse transcription yielded cDNA as sequencing template. Clones were read by immunoSEQ multiplex PCR, and TCRdb kept only the in-frame ones, dropping some. Among 150,000 or so clones, approximately 90% were seen once, and the ten largest hold roughly an eighth. Treatment of the sample: oral pan-JAK inhibitor, 5-10 mg twice daily. This material consisted of CD8+ T cells sorted from blood, taken at week 4, from a patient treated with tofacitinib. The receptors shown here come from a human donor with alopecia areata.

This sequence joins TRBV29-1 and TRBJ2-6; 7 nucleotides match TRBD1. V was clipped by 6 bases and J by 0 bases; unmatched bases: 11. In germline, CDR1 is SQVTM, CDR2 ANQGSEA. CDR3 size: 17 residues. The chain's CDR3 is CSVINRDRGSGANVLTF. CDR3 DNA: TGCAGCGTCATCAACCGGGACAGAGGCTCTGGGGCCAACGTCCTGACTTTC.

This rearrangement joins TRBV27 to TRBJ2-7; weak D call: TRBD1 (6 bases). CDR3 length: 13 amino acids. The germline CDR1 and CDR2 sequences are MNHEY and SMNVEV (reference sequence). V lost 1 base, J lost 5 bases, and 9 bases lay in between. CDR3 bases: TGTGCCAGCAGTTTATTGGGGGCTGACGAGCAGTACTTC. This gives the protein CASSLLGADEQYF.

The chain joins TRBV29-1 to TRBJ1-3; D is unclear. The end of the DNA is better explained by TRBJ2-2, so the J call may be wrong. There are 12 residues in the CDR3. CDR1 is SQVTM, CDR2 ANQGSEA, per germline. CDR3 DNA sequence: TGCAGCGTTGGGTCTTTGGCCGGGGAGCTGTTTTTT. It codes for CSVGSLAGELFF.

The chain couples TRBV27 to TRBJ2-1; the D is unclear. The CDR3 is made up of 13 amino acids. V shed 4 bases and J shed 2 bases, with 6 bases lying between them. CDR1 and CDR2 from the germline V gene are MNHEY and SMNVEV (reference sequence). The CDR3 loop is CASSWGAYNEQFF. Written as DNA, the CDR3 is TGTGCCAGCAGTTGGGGTGCCTACAATGAGCAGTTCTTC.

J is TRBJ1-1 and V is TRBV29-1, with a weak D call TRBD1 (5 bases). The CDR3 totals 13 residues. The V gene lost 7 bases and the J gene lost 1 base, with 13 bases spanning the gap. CDR1 is SQVTM and CDR2 is ANQGSEA in the germline V gene. Here the CDR3 reads CSALPGQNTEAFF. CDR3 nucleotide sequence: TGCAGCGCCCTACCCGGACAGAACACTGAAGCTTTCTTT.

The genes are TRBV27 and TRBJ2-3; D is undetermined. The CDR3 length is 14 residues. Trimming took off 3 bases at V and 0 bases at J, with 7 bases between the two ends. Germline V gives CDR1 MNHEY, CDR2 SMNVEV (reference sequence). In DNA form, the CDR3 reads TGTGCCAGCAGTTTCTCTTTTAGCACAGATACGCAGTATTTT. Protein: CASSFSFSTDTQYF.

The chain has TRBV23-1 and TRBJ2-3; maybe TRBD2 (5 bases). TRBV23-1 is an ORF for which the function is uncertain. The CDR3 consists of 18 residues. V lost 4 bases, J lost 0 bases, and 20 bases lay in between. The CDR3: CASSPSSLDLSSTDTQYF. The CDR3 nucleotides read TGCGCCAGCAGTCCATCTTCCTTGGACTTATCGAGCACAGATACGCAGTATTTT.

The chain is built from TRBV7-9 and TRBJ2-7, with TRBD1 matching 9 bases. V trimming: 5 bases; J trimming: 9 bases; junction bases outside the gene matches: 11. Germline V gives CDR1 SEHNR, CDR2 FQNEAQ (reference sequence). The CDR3 extends over 14 amino acids. The CDR3 DNA reads as TGTGCCAGCAGCGGAGCGGACAGGGGACGAGGGCAGTACTTC. It specifies CASSGADRGRGQYF.

The rearrangement links TRBV7-9 to TRBJ2-7; 7 bases fit TRBD2. The V and J ends lost 7 bases and 6 bases, in that order; junction bases with no gene match: 12. The germline V gene encodes CDR1 SEHNR and CDR2 FQNEAQ (reference sequence). CDR3 size: 14 residues. In DNA, the CDR3 is TGTGCCAGCACTCCCAGGGAGGGCCGCGGCGAGCAGTACTTC. Protein product: CASTPREGRGEQYF.

This clone was observed once. The rearrangement uses TRBV5-1 and TRBJ2-1; 9 bases line up with TRBD2. J gave up 5 bases and V 0 bases, and 6 bases lay outside the gene matches. CDR3 length equals 16 residues. Per germline, CDR1 SGHRS and CDR2 YFSETQ. CDR3 region: CASSLALAGTNNEQFF. In nucleotides, the CDR3 is TGCGCCAGCAGCTTGGCCCTAGCGGGGACAAACAATGAGCAGTTCTTC.

This clone has only one observation. The chain uses TRBV29-1 and TRBJ2-1, with D perhaps matching TRBD1 or TRBD2 (5 bases each). Trimming cost V 4 bases and J 0 bases, with 13 bases left between them. The CDR3 loop spans 15 amino acids. Germline values: CDR1 SQVTM, CDR2 ANQGSEA. In DNA form, the CDR3 reads TGCAGCGTTGGATTTCGGGGCAGCTCCTACAATGAGCAGTTCTTC. Translated, it gives CSVGFRGSSYNEQFF.

The chain employs TRBV29-1 and TRBJ2-1; no clear D. CDR1 and CDR2 from the germline V gene are SQVTM and ANQGSEA. Trimming cost V 3 bases and J 6 bases, with 9 bases left between them. The CDR3 runs 12 residues. The CDR3 loop is CSVEGRFNEQFF. The CDR3 DNA follows: TGCAGCGTTGAGGGTCGGTTCAATGAGCAGTTCTTC.

The J gene is TRBJ2-2, the V gene TRBV9; D not resolved. This CDR3 has 12 residues. Trimming took off 6 bases at V and 0 bases at J, with 3 bases between the two ends. Germline loops: CDR1 SGDLS, CDR2 YYNGEE. CDR3 sequence: CASTSNTGELFF. The CDR3 DNA follows: TGTGCCAGCACTTCGAACACCGGGGAGCTGTTTTTT. The full variable domain, with the rest looked up from reference TRBV9 and TRBJ2-2, is DSGVTQTPKHLITATGQRVTLRCSPRSGDLSVYWYQQSLDQGLQFLIQYYNGEERAKGNILERFSAQQFPDLHSELNLSSLELGDSALYFCASTSNTGELFFGEGSRLTVL.

The rearrangement joins TRBV19 to TRBJ1-1, with D possibly being TRBD1 (5 bases). With 7 bases removed from V and 7 bases from J, the gap between germline ends came to 10 bases. The germline V gene encodes CDR1 LNHDA and CDR2 SQIVND (reference sequence). CDR3 length: 11 residues. The CDR3: CASTPGNEAFF. The CDR3 coding sequence is TGTGCCAGTACCCCAGGGAATGAAGCTTTCTTT.

This rearrangement joins TRBV13 to TRBJ1-1; 7 nucleotides align to TRBD1. Germline CDR1 PRHDT, CDR2 FYEKMQ (reference sequence). The CDR3 is 13 residues long. V lost 5 bases and J lost 8; bases outside the gene matches: 8. DNA for the CDR3: TGTGCCAGCAGCCCGACAGGGACCGCGGAAGCTTTCTTT. Translation: CASSPTGTAEAFF.

The V and J genes are TRBV4-1 and TRBJ2-6, with unresolved D. The length of the CDR3 is 15 residues. Germline V gene lookup returns CDR1 MGHRA and CDR2 YSYEKL. V gave up 5 bases and J gave up 0 bases, with 8 bases separating them. DNA of the CDR3: TGCGCCAGCAGCGTCAGCCTCTCTGGGGCCAACGTCCTGACTTTC. Translation: CASSVSLSGANVLTF.

The chain carries TRBV2 and TRBJ1-1; 8 nucleotides match TRBD1. V lost 10 bases, J lost 0 bases, and 10 bases stayed unmatched. Per germline, CDR1 SNHLY and CDR2 FYNNEI. The CDR3 is 15 residues long. The DNA for the CDR3 is TGTGCCACCGAGAGACAGGGGAAGATGAACACTGAAGCTTTCTTT. This sequence encodes CATERQGKMNTEAFF. The variable domain in full, with the rest retrieved from reference TRBV2 and TRBJ1-1, is EPEVTQTPSHQVTQMGQEVILRCVPISNHLYFYWYRQILGQKVEFLVSFYNNEISEKSEIFDDQFSVERPDGSNFTLKIRSTKLEDSAMYFCATERQGKMNTEAFFGQGTRLTVV.

The J gene is TRBJ2-7, the V gene TRBV30; D possibly uses TRBD1 or TRBD2 (6 bases each). The CDR3 spans 12 residues. Germline V lookup: CDR1 GTSNPN, CDR2 SVGIG (reference sequence). Trimming stripped 8 bases from V and 2 bases from J, with 13 bases between. The CDR3 loop is CAGKGGTYEQYF. In nucleotides, the CDR3 is TGTGCCGGGAAGGGGGGTACCTACGAGCAGTACTTC. Together with reference TRBV30 and TRBJ2-7, the CDR3 gives the full variable domain: SQTIHQWPATLVQPVGSPLSLECTVEGTSNPNLYWYRQAAGRGLQLLFYSVGIGQISSEVPQNLSASRPQDRQFILSSKKLLLSDSGFYLCAGKGGTYEQYFGPGTRLTVT.

The V gene is TRBV27, the J gene TRBJ2-7, with D perhaps TRBD2 (6 bases). This CDR3 has 11 amino acids. Trimming left V 8 bases short and J 2 bases short, with 7 bases between. CDR1 and CDR2 (germline): MNHEY, SMNVEV (reference sequence). The chain's CDR3 is CASGGTYEQYF. Written as DNA, the CDR3 is TGTGCCAGCGGGGGGACCTACGAGCAGTACTTC.

The genes are TRBV6-5 and TRBJ2-3; D might be TRBD1 or TRBD2, each matching 5 bases. V lost 2 bases and J 8 bases, leaving 11 bases between the germline ends. This CDR3 has 13 amino acids. The germline V gene has CDR1 MNHEY and CDR2 SVGAGI. The CDR3 nucleotides are TGTGCCAGCAGTTACGCCGGGACCCCTACGCAGTATTTT. Translating gives CASSYAGTPTQYF.

The CDR3 nucleotides read TGTGCCAGCAGCTTCGACTACGAGCAGTACTTC. This encodes CASSFDYEQYF. This chain connects TRBV5-4 to TRBJ2-7; no clear D. This CDR3 is built from 11 residues. Trimming stripped 2 bases from V and 3 bases from J, with 3 bases between. Germline CDR1 is SGHNT and CDR2 is YYREEE (reference sequence).

This chain connects TRBV6-1 to TRBJ1-2; possible D gene TRBD1, 5 bases. The V gene's germline CDR1 is MNHNS and CDR2 SASEGT. Trimming pared 3 bases from V and 4 bases from J, leaving 21 bases between. The CDR3 has 17 residues. CDR3 in DNA: TGTGCCAGCAGTGATGAGGAGGGGTGGGGCAGTAGCTATGGCTACACCTTC. Amino acid sequence: CASSDEEGWGSSYGYTF.

This clone appeared once. CDR3 residues: CASSLDRGFYEQYF. CDR3 in DNA: TGTGCCAGCAGCTTAGACAGGGGTTTCTACGAGCAGTACTTC. The chain links TRBV11-2 to TRBJ2-7; possibly TRBD1 for D (6 bases). Germline V gene lookup returns CDR1 SGHAT and CDR2 FQNNGV. CDR3 length: 14 amino acids. V shed 0 bases and J shed 3 bases, with 9 bases lying between them.

This sequence joins TRBV2 and TRBJ1-2; D gene uncertain. Trimming stripped 8 bases from V and 3 bases from J, with 13 bases between. CDR1 and CDR2 (germline): SNHLY, FYNNEI. This CDR3 is 13 amino acids long. CDR3 nucleotide sequence: TGTGCCAGCCCGGGTGGGTGGTACTATGGCTACACCTTC. This translates into CASPGGWYYGYTF.

V is TRBV9 and J is TRBJ1-5; no reliable D call. Trimming cost V 3 bases and J 4 bases, with 17 bases left between them. CDR3 length equals 16 residues. Germline V gene sequence: CDR1 SGDLS, CDR2 YYNGEE. CDR3 bases: TGTGCCAGCAGCGAGGGAGGGTTGGGGTCGAATCAGCCCCAGCATTTT. Protein sequence: CASSEGGLGSNQPQHF. The full variable domain, its missing parts supplied by reference TRBV9 and TRBJ1-5, is DSGVTQTPKHLITATGQRVTLRCSPRSGDLSVYWYQQSLDQGLQFLIQYYNGEERAKGNILERFSAQQFPDLHSELNLSSLELGDSALYFCASSEGGLGSNQPQHFGDGTRLSIL.

V gene TRBV29-1 combines with J gene TRBJ2-3, with 11 nucleotides matching TRBD1. The CDR3 is made up of 17 amino acids. Losses at the gene ends were 0 bases for V and 4 bases for J; bases not matched to a gene: 9. Germline CDR1 reads SQVTM; CDR2 reads ANQGSEA. The CDR3 reads CSVEDRLGTGGSDTQYF. In DNA, the CDR3 is TGCAGCGTTGAAGATCGATTGGGGACAGGGGGATCAGATACGCAGTATTTT.

This chain uses TRBV7-8 with TRBJ2-5; 7 bases are shared with TRBD2. The germline V gene encodes CDR1 SGHVS and CDR2 FQNEAQ. The CDR3 covers 18 residues. Unmatched junction bases numbered 20, after V lost 5 bases and J lost 5 bases. CDR3 loop: CASSPRRGGGRAHETQYF. CDR3 in DNA: TGTGCCAGCAGCCCGCGTAGGGGCGGCGGGAGAGCCCACGAGACCCAGTACTTC.